This TCR beta chain was sequenced for a study of T-cell reconstitution after alpha-beta-depleted transplantation in children. Study outcomes and limitations: Roughly two months post-transplant, alpha-beta T cells reportedly originated from several hundred graft clones that had expanded.

Preparing the TCRbeta library involved the use of unique molecular identifiers. TCRdb re-analysed the PCR reads in MiXCR, keeping a single row per CDR3 protein. Of about 900,000 distinct CDR3 sequences in the sample, 25% to 30% were seen once. Germline CDR1 SGHTA, CDR2 FQGNSA. Trimming shortened V by 3 bases and J by 8 bases, and 16 bases separated the two germline ends. The CDR3 is 14 amino acids. Regarding this clonotype: Antigen: not known.

This sequence joins TRBV7-2 and TRBJ1-1, with a tentative D call TRBD1 (5 bases). This receptor was identified in a boy under two years old who had a stem cell transplant for SCID, so the T cells may come from the graft donor. The sample in question was PBMCs, mostly from graft donor cells, obtained 360 days after TCRalphabeta/CD19-depleted stem cell transplant. Here the CDR3 DNA reads TGTGCCAGCAGCTTTTGGTTAGGGGACCCAGAAGCTTTCTTT. Translation: CASSFWLGDPEAFF.